Below, 4 T cell receptor beta chains from the same sample are listed, as sequenced in a study of cytomegalovirus exposure and HLA in healthy donors. Use of 60 Vbeta and 13 Jbeta primers characterized the PCR. TCRdb's copy holds only in-frame clones and misses some; the assay was immunoSEQ multiplex PCR. The table lists some 110,000 clones, about 62% of them singletons. Material for sequencing was PBMCs. These receptors were collected from a woman aged 40 to 50 in good health and CMV-seropositive.

The chain has TRBV7-8 and TRBJ2-3; tentative D call: TRBD1 (6 bases). The CDR3 is 12 residues long. Trimming took 6 bases from V and 2 from J, leaving 6 bases between them. Germline assignment: CDR1 SGHVS and CDR2 FQNEAQ. The CDR3 spells CASRGATDTQYF. CDR3 bases: TGTGCCAGCAGGGGGGCCACAGATACGCAGTATTTT.

The rearrangement links TRBV9 to TRBJ2-1, with 10 bases lining up with TRBD1. Germline-derived CDR1 and CDR2 are SGDLS and YYNGEE. The J segment lost 16 bases and the V segment lost 0 bases, leaving 13 bases of the junction unmatched. CDR3 length equals 15 residues. The CDR3 reads CASSVEGQGPGAIFF. In DNA form, the CDR3 reads TGTGCCAGCAGCGTAGAGGGACAGGGGCCCGGGGCGATATTCTTC.

This chain joins TRBV7-8 and TRBJ2-7, with 8 bases aligning to TRBD1. The V segment lost 3 bases and the J segment 2 bases; nucleotides outside the gene matches: 3. The CDR3 has 14 amino acids. Germline lookup yields CDR1 SGHVS and CDR2 FQNEAQ. The CDR3 here is CASSFRDRPYEQYF. In DNA form, the CDR3 reads TGTGCCAGCAGCTTCCGGGACAGGCCCTACGAGCAGTACTTC.

The chain couples TRBV19 to TRBJ2-5; TRBD1 is a possible D gene (5 bases). Trimming shortened V by 8 bases and J by 4 bases, and 17 bases separated the two germline ends. CDR3 size: 14 residues. CDR1 is LNHDA and CDR2 is SQIVND in the germline V gene (reference sequence). This CDR3 reads CASSSGNPLETQYF. The CDR3 coding sequence is TGTGCCAGTTCTTCAGGGAACCCCTTAGAGACCCAGTACTTC. Full variable domain (missing parts from reference TRBV19 and TRBJ2-5): DGGITQSPKYLFRKEGQNVTLSCEQNLNHDAMYWYRQDPGQGLRLIYYSQIVNDFQKGDIAEGYSVSREKKESFPLTVTSAQKNPTAFYLCASSSGNPLETQYFGPGTRLLVL.